This is a list of T cell receptor beta chains from one sample in a study of response to subunit inactivated influenza vaccine. TCRdb re-derived calls from the RT-PCR reads in MiXCR, one entry per CDR3 protein. This sample has roughly 500,000 distinct CDR3 sequences; approximately 16% occur once, and the top ten carry approximately 3%. The sequences come from CD4+ T cells sorted from PBMCs, collected about 23 months after vaccination. These receptors were obtained from a man aged 45 to 75 who received an inactivated influenza vaccine. CDR3s include the opening cysteine and the closing phenylalanine or tryptophan. The D gene is left open where the match is weak. Clone size is shown for a subset of rows, as once, few, many or a class of expanded clone.

abundance: .
d_gene: .
j_gene: TRBJ1-6
v_gene: TRBV5-1
CDR3nt: TGCGCCAGCCGGGGGGCTGATTCACCCCTCCACTTT
CDR3aa: CASRGADSPLHF

abundance: many
d_gene: .
j_gene: TRBJ2-7
v_gene: TRBV5-1
CDR3nt: TGCGCCAGCAGCTTAGGGTTACGATCCTACGAGCAGTACTTC
CDR3aa: CASSLGLRSYEQYF

abundance: few
d_gene: .
j_gene: TRBJ2-3
v_gene: TRBV10-3
CDR3nt: TGTGCCATCAGTCAGGGGGATACGCAGTATTTT
CDR3aa: CAISQGDTQYF

abundance: .
d_gene: .
j_gene: TRBJ1-1
v_gene: TRBV10-3
CDR3nt: TGTGCCATCAGTGAATCACGTTCGGGCACTGAAGCTTTCTTT
CDR3aa: CAISESRSGTEAFF

abundance: .
d_gene: .
j_gene: TRBJ2-1
v_gene: TRBV3-1
CDR3nt: TGTGCCAGCAGCCAAGATATTGGGTGGAGCTCCTACAATGAGCAGTTCTTC
CDR3aa: CASSQDIGWSSYNEQFF

abundance: .
d_gene: TRBD1
j_gene: TRBJ2-3
v_gene: TRBV10-3
CDR3nt: TGTGCCATCAGGAAGGGGGCAGGATCCACAGATACGCAGTATTTT
CDR3aa: CAIRKGAGSTDTQYF

abundance: .
d_gene: .
j_gene: TRBJ2-3
v_gene: TRBV20-1
CDR3nt: TGCAGTGCTAGCCCCGATGGTGGGCGTTTCACAGATACGCAGTATTTT
CDR3aa: CSASPDGGRFTDTQYF

abundance: few
d_gene: .
j_gene: TRBJ1-2
v_gene: TRBV28
CDR3nt: TGTGCCAGTCGCCCGGGACACAACTATGGCTACACCTTC
CDR3aa: CASRPGHNYGYTF

abundance: .
d_gene: .
j_gene: TRBJ2-1
v_gene: TRBV7-9
CDR3nt: TGTGCCAGCAGCCAGGACAGCAATGAGCAGTTCTTC
CDR3aa: CASSQDSNEQFF

abundance: few
d_gene: .
j_gene: TRBJ2-1
v_gene: TRBV7-2
CDR3nt: TGTGCCAGCAGCTTAGCATTGGGGGTGTTGAATGGTGAGCAGTTCTTC
CDR3aa: CASSLALGVLNGEQFF

abundance: .
d_gene: .
j_gene: TRBJ1-1
v_gene: TRBV4-3
CDR3nt: TGCGCCAGCAGCCAAGTAGCGCGAGGGGGGTCTGAAGCTTTCTTT
CDR3aa: CASSQVARGGSEAFF

abundance: many
d_gene: .
j_gene: TRBJ2-4
v_gene: TRBV20-1
CDR3nt: TGCAGTGCTGCCCAAACAGGGTCCAAAAACATTCAGTACTTC
CDR3aa: CSAAQTGSKNIQYF

abundance: few
d_gene: TRBD1
j_gene: TRBJ1-1
v_gene: TRBV29-1
CDR3nt: TGCAGCGTCGATCAAACAGGGGTTGCTGAAGCTTTCTTT
CDR3aa: CSVDQTGVAEAFF

abundance: .
d_gene: .
j_gene: TRBJ2-7
v_gene: TRBV7-3
CDR3nt: TGTGCCAGCAGCTTAAGTCAGGATCACGAGCAGTACTTC
CDR3aa: CASSLSQDHEQYF

abundance: few
d_gene: .
j_gene: TRBJ2-3
v_gene: TRBV11-2
CDR3nt: TGTGCCAGCAGCTTAGGGCGGGGAAACACAGATACGCAGTATTTT
CDR3aa: CASSLGRGNTDTQYF

abundance: few
d_gene: .
j_gene: TRBJ1-1
v_gene: TRBV12-3/TRBV12-4
CDR3nt: TGTGCCAGCAGCTCAGGGCCGAACACTGAAGCTTTCTTT
CDR3aa: CASSSGPNTEAFF

abundance: few
d_gene: .
j_gene: TRBJ2-4
v_gene: TRBV28
CDR3nt: TGTGCCAGCAGGTCGCCAGGGTTCCGGGACGACAAAAACATTCAGTACTTC
CDR3aa: CASRSPGFRDDKNIQYF

abundance: .
d_gene: .
j_gene: TRBJ2-6
v_gene: TRBV9
CDR3nt: TGTGCCAGCACCCCATTGGGGGCCGGCAATAATCGAGGGGCCAACGTCCTGACTTTC
CDR3aa: CASTPLGAGNNRGANVLTF

abundance: .
d_gene: .
j_gene: TRBJ2-2
v_gene: TRBV3-1
CDR3nt: TGTGCCAGCAGCCACCGGGTTCTGAACACCGGGGAGCTGTTTTTT
CDR3aa: CASSHRVLNTGELFF

abundance: .
d_gene: TRBD1
j_gene: TRBJ1-1
v_gene: TRBV20-1
CDR3nt: TGCAGTGCCCCTCCGGGACAGGGTGGGAGCACTGAAGCTTTCTTT
CDR3aa: CSAPPGQGGSTEAFF

abundance: many
d_gene: .
j_gene: TRBJ2-1
v_gene: TRBV27
CDR3nt: TGTGCCAGCAGTACGAAACGGGTCGAAGGATCCTACAATGAGCAGTTCTTC
CDR3aa: CASSTKRVEGSYNEQFF

abundance: many
d_gene: .
j_gene: TRBJ1-4
v_gene: TRBV12-3/TRBV12-4
CDR3nt: TGTGCCAGCAGTACCTCCGCAGGGACGGGGAAACTGTTTTTT
CDR3aa: CASSTSAGTGKLFF

abundance: few
d_gene: TRBD2
j_gene: TRBJ2-5
v_gene: TRBV20-1
CDR3nt: TGCAGTGCTAGAGGAGCGGGAGCGGGAGAGACCCAGTACTTC
CDR3aa: CSARGAGAGETQYF

abundance: .
d_gene: .
j_gene: TRBJ2-5
v_gene: TRBV3-1
CDR3nt: TGTGCCAGCAGCCCCTTAGGGTGGATAGAGACCCAGTACTTC
CDR3aa: CASSPLGWIETQYF

abundance: .
d_gene: .
j_gene: TRBJ2-3
v_gene: TRBV27
CDR3nt: TGTGCCAGCAGTTTATTTCGCGGGGATACGCAGTATTTT
CDR3aa: CASSLFRGDTQYF

abundance: few
d_gene: .
j_gene: TRBJ1-4
v_gene: TRBV12-3/TRBV12-4
CDR3nt: TGTGCCAGCAGCCGGACAGAAGATGAAAAACTGTTTTTT
CDR3aa: CASSRTEDEKLFF

abundance: .
d_gene: .
j_gene: TRBJ1-2
v_gene: TRBV25-1
CDR3nt: TGTGCCAGCAGTAGCTATGGAGGGGGAGCCCATGGCTACACCTTC
CDR3aa: CASSSYGGGAHGYTF

abundance: few
d_gene: TRBD1
j_gene: TRBJ1-1
v_gene: TRBV20-1
CDR3nt: TGCAGTGCCAAGACAGGGCCGAACACTGAAGCTTTCTTT
CDR3aa: CSAKTGPNTEAFF

abundance: .
d_gene: .
j_gene: TRBJ2-7
v_gene: TRBV20-1
CDR3nt: TGCAGTGCTAGCTCCCCGGGACTCGGATACGAGCAGTACTTC
CDR3aa: CSASSPGLGYEQYF

abundance: .
d_gene: TRBD2
j_gene: TRBJ2-7
v_gene: TRBV20-1
CDR3nt: TGCAGTGCTAGAGATGGGCGGGGGACCTCCTACGAGCAGTACTTC
CDR3aa: CSARDGRGTSYEQYF

abundance: .
d_gene: TRBD2
j_gene: TRBJ2-3
v_gene: TRBV20-1
CDR3nt: TGCAGTGCTAGAGGCCTAGCGGGAGGCGCGAGCACAGATACGCAGTATTTT
CDR3aa: CSARGLAGGASTDTQYF

abundance: .
d_gene: .
j_gene: TRBJ2-5
v_gene: TRBV5-1
CDR3nt: TGCGCCAGCGCGCCCCACACCACAGCGAGGCAAGAGACCCAGTACTTC
CDR3aa: CASAPHTTARQETQYF

abundance: .
d_gene: TRBD2
j_gene: TRBJ2-7
v_gene: TRBV20-1
CDR3nt: TGCAGTGTGAGACAACTAGCGGGGTCCTACGAGCAGTACTTC
CDR3aa: CSVRQLAGSYEQYF

abundance: few
d_gene: TRBD2
j_gene: TRBJ2-3
v_gene: TRBV4-2
CDR3nt: TGTGCCAGCAGCCAACTTAGCGGGGGAAGCACAGATACGCAGTATTTT
CDR3aa: CASSQLSGGSTDTQYF

abundance: few
d_gene: TRBD1
j_gene: TRBJ1-5
v_gene: TRBV5-1
CDR3nt: TGCGCCAGCAGCTTGACAGGGGGCGAGGGTCAGCCCCAGCATTTT
CDR3aa: CASSLTGGEGQPQHF

abundance: few
d_gene: .
j_gene: TRBJ2-2
v_gene: TRBV4-3
CDR3nt: TGCGCCAGCAGCCACGTACTAGGCGGGGTGAACCTTGGCGGGGAGCTGTTTTTT
CDR3aa: CASSHVLGGVNLGGELFF

abundance: .
d_gene: .
j_gene: TRBJ1-2
v_gene: TRBV29-1
CDR3nt: TGCAGCGCCTGGAGGATGGGGGCGAGTGGCTACACCTTC
CDR3aa: CSAWRMGASGYTF

abundance: few
d_gene: TRBD2
j_gene: TRBJ2-5
v_gene: TRBV18
CDR3nt: TGTGCCAGCTCACCAGGGACTAGCGGGAGCCGAGAGACCCAGTACTTC
CDR3aa: CASSPGTSGSRETQYF

abundance: .
d_gene: .
j_gene: TRBJ2-7
v_gene: TRBV7-9
CDR3nt: TGTGCCAGCAGCGGCCGGGACGCAACCTACGAGCAGTACTTC
CDR3aa: CASSGRDATYEQYF

abundance: .
d_gene: .
j_gene: TRBJ1-3
v_gene: TRBV24-1
CDR3nt: TGTGCCACCAAACGGGGGGCTGGAAACACCATATATTTT
CDR3aa: CATKRGAGNTIYF

abundance: .
d_gene: .
j_gene: TRBJ2-2
v_gene: TRBV10-3
CDR3nt: TGTGCCATCAGTGAGTCGATTCGCAGGCGGGACACCGGGGAGCTGTTTTTT
CDR3aa: CAISESIRRRDTGELFF

abundance: few
d_gene: TRBD2
j_gene: TRBJ2-7
v_gene: TRBV11-2
CDR3nt: TGTGCCAGCAGCTCCCGGACTAGCGGGAGTATATACGAGCAGTACTTC
CDR3aa: CASSSRTSGSIYEQYF

abundance: .
d_gene: TRBD1
j_gene: TRBJ1-5
v_gene: TRBV5-6
CDR3nt: TGTGCCAGCAGCCAGGCCGGGACAGGGGATCAGCCCCAGCATTTT
CDR3aa: CASSQAGTGDQPQHF

abundance: .
d_gene: .
j_gene: TRBJ2-1
v_gene: TRBV7-6
CDR3nt: TGTGCCAGCAGCTTATCGTCCGGAGAAACCTACAATGAGCAGTTCTTC
CDR3aa: CASSLSSGETYNEQFF

abundance: few
d_gene: .
j_gene: TRBJ1-2
v_gene: TRBV20-1
CDR3nt: TGCAGTGCTAGAGGGGGGACGATTTACTATGGCTACACCTTC
CDR3aa: CSARGGTIYYGYTF

abundance: few
d_gene: TRBD1
j_gene: TRBJ1-2
v_gene: TRBV28
CDR3nt: TGTGCCAGCAGTTCTGGGACAGGGGGTTATGGCTACACCTTC
CDR3aa: CASSSGTGGYGYTF

abundance: .
d_gene: .
j_gene: TRBJ2-3
v_gene: TRBV20-1
CDR3nt: TGCAGTGCTAGGGGTCCCCTACTCACAGATACGCAGTATTTT
CDR3aa: CSARGPLLTDTQYF

abundance: .
d_gene: .
j_gene: TRBJ2-5
v_gene: TRBV29-1
CDR3nt: TGCAGCGTTGTTTGGGGGCCCGAGACCCAGTACTTC
CDR3aa: CSVVWGPETQYF

abundance: .
d_gene: .
j_gene: TRBJ2-6
v_gene: TRBV20-1
CDR3nt: TGCAGTGCCACGGACCTGCTTAGTCCCTCTGGGGCCAACGTCCTGACTTTC
CDR3aa: CSATDLLSPSGANVLTF

abundance: .
d_gene: .
j_gene: TRBJ2-7
v_gene: TRBV11-2
CDR3nt: TGTGCCAGCAGCTTAGTCCCAGGGGATGACTACGAGCAGTACTTC
CDR3aa: CASSLVPGDDYEQYF